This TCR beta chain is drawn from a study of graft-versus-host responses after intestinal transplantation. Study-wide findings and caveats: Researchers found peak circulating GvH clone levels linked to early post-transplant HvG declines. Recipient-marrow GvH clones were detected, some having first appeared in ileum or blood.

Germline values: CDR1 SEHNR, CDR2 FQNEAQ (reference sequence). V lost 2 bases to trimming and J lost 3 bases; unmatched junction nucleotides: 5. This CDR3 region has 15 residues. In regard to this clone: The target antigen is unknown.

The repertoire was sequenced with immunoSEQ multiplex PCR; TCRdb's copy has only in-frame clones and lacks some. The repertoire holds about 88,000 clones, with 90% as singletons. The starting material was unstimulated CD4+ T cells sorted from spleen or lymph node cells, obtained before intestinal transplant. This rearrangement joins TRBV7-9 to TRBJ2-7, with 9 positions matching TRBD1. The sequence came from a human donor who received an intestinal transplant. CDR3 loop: CASSLLSGQGYEQYF. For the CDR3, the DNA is TGTGCCAGCAGCTTACTCTCGGGACAGGGCTACGAGCAGTACTTC. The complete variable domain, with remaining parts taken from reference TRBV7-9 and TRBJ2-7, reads DTGVSQNPRHKITKRGQNVTFRCDPISEHNRLYWYRQTLGQGPEFLTYFQNEAQLEKSRLLSDRFSAERPKGSFSTLEIQRTEQGDSAMYLCASSLLSGQGYEQYFGPGTRLTVT.